This T cell receptor (beta chain) was sequenced in a study of blood T cell repertoires in COVID-19. Study at large: The United States, Italy and Spain were the sources of the acute and convalescent COVID-19 samples.

V was cut by 6 bases and J by 8 bases, with 8 bases left in between. The CDR3 consists of 11 residues. Researchers sorted participants into cohorts using their self-reported clinical history. The assay was immunoSEQ multiplex PCR, and TCRdb's table has in-frame clones only and misses some. The sample holds 400,000 to 500,000 clones, 70% to 90% seen once. Sequenced sample: PBMCs or T cells enriched from blood (not recorded which). V and J are TRBV12-3 or TRBV12-4 and TRBJ2-1; D not resolved. This TCR was recovered from a woman aged 18-29 years who had been exposed to COVID-19. CDR3 residues: CASSQYHEQFF. The CDR3 nucleotides read TGTGCCAGCAGCCAGTACCATGAGCAGTTCTTC.